This T cell receptor (beta chain) was sequenced for a study of radiotherapy plus CTLA-4 blockade in lung cancer. It was focal radiation plus CTLA-4 blockade with ipilimumab that patients with chemo-refractory metastatic non-small-cell lung cancer received. Here immunoSEQ multiplex PCR was the method, and the copy in TCRdb shows in-frame clones only, minus some. The sample includes tens of thousands of clones, 75% to 85% of them seen just once. The junction had 6 bases not matched to a gene; V was cut back by 6 bases and J by 4 bases. The CDR3 length is 14 residues. Germline V CDR1 and CDR2: SNHLY, FYNNEI.

Sequences were derived from peripheral blood, sampled from a patient treated with radiotherapy plus ipilimumab. This TCR derives from a human donor with non-small cell lung cancer that progressed on radiotherapy plus ipilimumab. V usage is TRBV2 and J usage is TRBJ1-5, with 7 bases that match TRBD1. The CDR3 sequence: CASRGDSENQPQHF. The CDR3 DNA sequence: TGTGCCAGCAGGGGGGACAGTGAAAATCAGCCCCAGCATTTT. The full variable domain, completed using reference TRBV2 and TRBJ1-5, is EPEVTQTPSHQVTQMGQEVILRCVPISNHLYFYWYRQILGQKVEFLVSFYNNEISEKSEIFDDQFSVERPDGSNFTLKIRSTKLEDSAMYFCASRGDSENQPQHFGDGTRLSIL.